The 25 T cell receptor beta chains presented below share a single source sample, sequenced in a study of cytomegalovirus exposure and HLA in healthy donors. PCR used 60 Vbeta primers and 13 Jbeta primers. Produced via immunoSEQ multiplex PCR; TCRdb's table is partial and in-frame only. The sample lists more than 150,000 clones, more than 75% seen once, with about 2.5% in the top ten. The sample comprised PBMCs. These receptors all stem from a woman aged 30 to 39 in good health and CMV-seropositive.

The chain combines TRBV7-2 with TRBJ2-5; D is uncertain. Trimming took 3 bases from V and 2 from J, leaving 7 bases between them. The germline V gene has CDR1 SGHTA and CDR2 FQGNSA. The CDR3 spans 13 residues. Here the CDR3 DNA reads TGTGCCAGCAGCTTCCCCAGGCAAGAGACCCAGTACTTC. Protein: CASSFPRQETQYF. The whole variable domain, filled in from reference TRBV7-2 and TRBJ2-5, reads GAGVSQSPSNKVTEKGKDVELRCDPISGHTALYWYRQSLGQGLEFLIYFQGNSAPDKSGLPSDRFSAERTGGSVSTLTIQRTQQEDSAVYLCASSFPRQETQYFGPGTRLLVL.

The CDR3 reads CASSGGQAGNEKLFF. The DNA of the CDR3 is TGTGCCAGCAGCGGAGGACAGGCGGGTAATGAAAAACTGTTTTTT. The rearrangement uses TRBV7-9 and TRBJ1-4; 7 bases fit TRBD1. With 5 bases clipped from V and 4 bases from J, the junction kept 7 bases outside the gene matches. The CDR3 runs 15 residues. Germline CDR1 reads SEHNR; CDR2 reads FQNEAQ (reference sequence).

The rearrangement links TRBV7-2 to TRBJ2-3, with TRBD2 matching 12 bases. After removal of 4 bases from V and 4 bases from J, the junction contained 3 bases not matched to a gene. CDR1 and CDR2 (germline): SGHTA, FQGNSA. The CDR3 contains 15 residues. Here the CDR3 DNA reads TGTGCCAGCAGCTCTAGCGGGGGGGGCGCAGATACGCAGTATTTT. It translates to CASSSSGGGADTQYF.

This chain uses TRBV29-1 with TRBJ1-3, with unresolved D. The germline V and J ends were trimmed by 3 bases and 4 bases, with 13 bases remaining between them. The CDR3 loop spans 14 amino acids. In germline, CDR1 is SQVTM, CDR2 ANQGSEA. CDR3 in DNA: TGCAGCGTTGACGCGGGGATCTTAGGAAACACCATATATTTT. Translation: CSVDAGILGNTIYF.

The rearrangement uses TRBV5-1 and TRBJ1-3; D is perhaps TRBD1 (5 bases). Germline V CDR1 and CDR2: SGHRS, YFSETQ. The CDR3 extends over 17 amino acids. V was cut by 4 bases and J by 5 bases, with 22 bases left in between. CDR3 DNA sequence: TGCGCCAGCAGCCCTGCGCCGGGACGGGGGGGAAGAAACACCATATATTTT. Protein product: CASSPAPGRGGRNTIYF.

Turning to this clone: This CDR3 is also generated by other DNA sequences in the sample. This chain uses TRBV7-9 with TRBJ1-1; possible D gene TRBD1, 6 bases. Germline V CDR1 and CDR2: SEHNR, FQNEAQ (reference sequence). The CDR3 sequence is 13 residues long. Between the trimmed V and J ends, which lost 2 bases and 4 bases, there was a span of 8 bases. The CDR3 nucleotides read TGTGCCAGCAGCTTAAGAGGGGGCACTGAAGCTTTCTTT. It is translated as CASSLRGGTEAFF.

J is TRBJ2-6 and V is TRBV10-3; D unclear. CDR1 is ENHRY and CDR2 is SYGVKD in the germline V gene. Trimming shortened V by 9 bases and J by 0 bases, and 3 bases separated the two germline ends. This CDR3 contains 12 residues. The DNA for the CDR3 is TGTGCCATTAGCTCTGGGGCCAACGTCCTGACTTTC. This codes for CAISSGANVLTF.

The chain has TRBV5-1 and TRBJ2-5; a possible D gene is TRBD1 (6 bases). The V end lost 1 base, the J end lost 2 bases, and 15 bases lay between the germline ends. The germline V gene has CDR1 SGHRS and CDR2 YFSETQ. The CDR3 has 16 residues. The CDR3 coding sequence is TGCGCCAGCAGCTTGCTCCTCAGGGGTGGGCAAGAGACCCAGTACTTC. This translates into CASSLLLRGGQETQYF. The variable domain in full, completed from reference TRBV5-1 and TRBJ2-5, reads KAGVTQTPRYLIKTRGQQVTLSCSPISGHRSVSWYQQTPGQGLQFLFEYFSETQRNKGNFPGRFSGRQFSNSRSEMNVSTLELGDSALYLCASSLLLRGGQETQYFGPGTRLLVL.

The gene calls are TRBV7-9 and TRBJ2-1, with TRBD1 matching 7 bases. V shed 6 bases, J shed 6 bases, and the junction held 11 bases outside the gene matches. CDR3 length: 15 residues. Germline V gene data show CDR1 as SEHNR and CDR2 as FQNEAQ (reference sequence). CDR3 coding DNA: TGTGCCAGCAGACCCTCCGAAGCAGGGGGCAATGAGCAGTTCTTC. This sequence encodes CASRPSEAGGNEQFF. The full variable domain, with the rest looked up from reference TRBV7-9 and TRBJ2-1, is DTGVSQNPRHKITKRGQNVTFRCDPISEHNRLYWYRQTLGQGPEFLTYFQNEAQLEKSRLLSDRFSAERPKGSFSTLEIQRTEQGDSAMYLCASRPSEAGGNEQFFGPGTRLTVL.

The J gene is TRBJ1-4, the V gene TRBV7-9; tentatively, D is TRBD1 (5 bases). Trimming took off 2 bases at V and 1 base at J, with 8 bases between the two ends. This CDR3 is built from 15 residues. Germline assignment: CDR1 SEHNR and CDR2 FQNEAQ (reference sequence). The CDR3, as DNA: TGTGCCAGCAGCTTAACAGGCATAACTAATGAAAAACTGTTTTTT. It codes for CASSLTGITNEKLFF. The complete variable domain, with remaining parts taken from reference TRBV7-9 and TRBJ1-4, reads DTGVSQNPRHKITKRGQNVTFRCDPISEHNRLYWYRQTLGQGPEFLTYFQNEAQLEKSRLLSDRFSAERPKGSFSTLEIQRTEQGDSAMYLCASSLTGITNEKLFFGSGTQLSVL.

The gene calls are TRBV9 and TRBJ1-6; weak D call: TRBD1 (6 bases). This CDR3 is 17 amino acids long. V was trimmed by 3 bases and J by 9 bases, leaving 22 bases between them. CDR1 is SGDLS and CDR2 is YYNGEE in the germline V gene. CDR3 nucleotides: TGTGCCAGCAGCGGAGGGGACACCTTACCCGGGACTTCACCCCTCCACTTT. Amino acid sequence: CASSGGDTLPGTSPLHF.

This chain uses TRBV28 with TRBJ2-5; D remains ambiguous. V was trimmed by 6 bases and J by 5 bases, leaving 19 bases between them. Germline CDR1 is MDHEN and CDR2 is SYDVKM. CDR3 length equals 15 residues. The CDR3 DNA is TGTGCCAGCAGCCACCCACCGCCCCCAGCGGAGACCCAGTACTTC. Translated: CASSHPPPPAETQYF.

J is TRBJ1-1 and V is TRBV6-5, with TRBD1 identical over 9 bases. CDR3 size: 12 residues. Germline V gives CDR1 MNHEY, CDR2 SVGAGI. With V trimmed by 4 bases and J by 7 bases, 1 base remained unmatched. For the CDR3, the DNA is TGTGCCAGCAGTTCGGACAGGGGTGAAGCTTTCTTT. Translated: CASSSDRGEAFF.

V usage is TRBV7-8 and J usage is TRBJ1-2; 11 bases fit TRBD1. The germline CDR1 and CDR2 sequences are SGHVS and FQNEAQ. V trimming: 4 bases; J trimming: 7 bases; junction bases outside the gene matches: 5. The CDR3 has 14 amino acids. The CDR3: CASSSGQGASGYTF. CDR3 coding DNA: TGTGCCAGCAGCTCCGGACAGGGGGCGAGTGGCTACACCTTC.

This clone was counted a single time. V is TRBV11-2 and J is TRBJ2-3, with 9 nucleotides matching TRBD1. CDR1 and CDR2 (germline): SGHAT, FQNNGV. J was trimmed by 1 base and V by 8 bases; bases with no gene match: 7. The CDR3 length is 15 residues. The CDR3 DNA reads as TGTGCCAGCGGGGACAGGGTCGAGGGCACAGATACGCAGTATTTT. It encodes CASGDRVEGTDTQYF.

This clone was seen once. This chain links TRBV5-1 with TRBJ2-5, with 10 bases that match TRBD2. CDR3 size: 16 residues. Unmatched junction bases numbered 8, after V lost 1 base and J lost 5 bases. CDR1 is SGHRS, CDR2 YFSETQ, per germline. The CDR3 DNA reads TGCGCCAGCAGCTTGCAACCCAGCGGGGGGGCGGAGACCCAGTACTTC. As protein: CASSLQPSGGAETQYF.

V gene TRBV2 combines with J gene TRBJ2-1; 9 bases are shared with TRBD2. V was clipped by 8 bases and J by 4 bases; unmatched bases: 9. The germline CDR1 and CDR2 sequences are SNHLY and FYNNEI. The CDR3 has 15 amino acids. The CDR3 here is CASSPKRGDYNEQFF. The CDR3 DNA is TGTGCCAGCTCCCCTAAGCGGGGGGATTACAATGAGCAGTTCTTC.

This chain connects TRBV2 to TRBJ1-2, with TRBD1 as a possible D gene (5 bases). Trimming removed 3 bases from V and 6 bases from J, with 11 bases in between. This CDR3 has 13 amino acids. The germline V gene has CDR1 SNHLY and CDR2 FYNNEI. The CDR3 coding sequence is TGTGCCAGCAGTGACAGGGAAGGAGATGGCTACACCTTC. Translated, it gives CASSDREGDGYTF.

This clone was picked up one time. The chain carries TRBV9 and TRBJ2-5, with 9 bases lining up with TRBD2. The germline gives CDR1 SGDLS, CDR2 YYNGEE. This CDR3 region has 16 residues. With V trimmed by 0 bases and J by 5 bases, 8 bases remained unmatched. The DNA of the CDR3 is TGTGCCAGCAGCGTAGCAGGCGGGGGGGCCGGGGAGACCCAGTACTTC. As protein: CASSVAGGGAGETQYF.

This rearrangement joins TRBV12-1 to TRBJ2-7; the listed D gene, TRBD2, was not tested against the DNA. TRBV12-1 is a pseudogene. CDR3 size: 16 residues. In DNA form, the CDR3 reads TGTGCCAGCAGCTTTGACGAGGAGGGTCAAGAGTACGAGCAGTACTTC. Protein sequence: CASSFDEEGQEYEQYF.

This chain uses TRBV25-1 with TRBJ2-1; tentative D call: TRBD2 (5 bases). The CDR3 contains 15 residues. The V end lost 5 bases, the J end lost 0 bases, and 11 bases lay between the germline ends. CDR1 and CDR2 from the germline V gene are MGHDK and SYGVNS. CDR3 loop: CASSTSLFSYNEQFF. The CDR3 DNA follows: TGTGCCAGCAGTACTAGTTTGTTCTCCTACAATGAGCAGTTCTTC.

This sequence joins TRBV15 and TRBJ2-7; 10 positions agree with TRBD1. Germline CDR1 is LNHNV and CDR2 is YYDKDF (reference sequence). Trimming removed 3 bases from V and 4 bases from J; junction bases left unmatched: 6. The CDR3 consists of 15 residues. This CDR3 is CATSSPGQGQYEQYF. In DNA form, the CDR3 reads TGTGCCACCAGCAGTCCGGGACAGGGGCAATACGAGCAGTACTTC.

The CDR3 DNA reads TGTGCCATCAGTCCGGGGGAGACCCAGTACTTC. Its protein product is CAISPGETQYF. V and J are TRBV10-3 and TRBJ2-5; D possibly corresponds to TRBD2 (5 bases). The CDR3 is 11 amino acids. CDR1 is ENHRY, CDR2 SYGVKD, per germline. V lost 5 bases, J lost 5 bases, and 6 bases lay in between.

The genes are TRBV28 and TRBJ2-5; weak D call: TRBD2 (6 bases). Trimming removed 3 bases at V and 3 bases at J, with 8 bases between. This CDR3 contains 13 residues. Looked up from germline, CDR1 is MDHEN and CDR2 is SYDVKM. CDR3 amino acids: CASSLWREETQYF. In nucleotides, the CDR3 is TGTGCCAGCAGTTTGTGGAGGGAAGAGACCCAGTACTTC.

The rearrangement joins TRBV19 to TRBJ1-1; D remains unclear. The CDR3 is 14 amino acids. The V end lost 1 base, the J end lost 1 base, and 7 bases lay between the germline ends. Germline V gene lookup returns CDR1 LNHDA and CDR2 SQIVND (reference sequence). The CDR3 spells CASSIGAGNTEAFF. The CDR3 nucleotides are TGTGCCAGTAGTATAGGGGCAGGGAACACTGAAGCTTTCTTT.